This T cell receptor beta chain comes out of a study of T cell responses to AZD1222 COVID-19 vaccine. Trimming cost V 4 bases and J 7 bases; bases outside gene matches: 9. Per germline, CDR1 MNHEY and CDR2 SMNVEV (reference sequence). The CDR3 extends over 14 amino acids. Study results and caveats: Donors, mostly white British, included more females; clonal diversity was possibly underestimated. The study found vaccine-associated CD4 TCRs spanning spike, dominant at 160-218 and 743-854. The study found Spike-specific TCR breadth and depth rose after two AZD1222 doses. Close to half of spike-specific TCRs reportedly recognize unmutated variant regions.

Assay used: immunoSEQ multiplex PCR; TCRdb lists only in-frame clones, some missing. The table records more than 80,000 clones, about nine tenths of them present only once. To note about this clone: What it binds is unknown.

The receptor was derived from an adult in good health. The J gene is TRBJ1-1, the V gene TRBV27; TRBD1 agrees at 7 bases. The material was peripheral blood, obtained on day 0 of AZD1222 vaccination. For the CDR3, the DNA is TGTGCCAGCAGTTCTCCTGCAGGGGGTGGTGAAGCTTTCTTT. Translated: CASSSPAGGGEAFF.